The 24 T cell receptor beta chains given below trace back to one sample, sequenced in a study of Ad26.COV2.S vaccination and SARS-CoV-2 variants. Here immunoSEQ multiplex PCR was the method, and the copy in TCRdb shows in-frame clones only, minus some. Of 300,000 to 400,000 clones in the sample, 92% were seen once. The input for sequencing was peripheral blood, taken after recovery from COVID-19. Every receptor here comes from a human donor who had recovered from COVID-19.

This sequence joins TRBV11-1 and TRBJ2-1; the D gene is possibly TRBD2 (5 bases). Deletions cut 4 bases from V and 2 bases from J, with 6 bases between. Per the germline V gene, CDR1 is SGHAT and CDR2 is FQDESV (reference sequence). CDR3 length: 13 residues. As DNA, the CDR3 is TGTGCCAGCAGCTCCGGGGCCTACAATGAGCAGTTCTTC. Its protein product is CASSSGAYNEQFF.

This chain connects TRBV7-6 to TRBJ2-7, with D perhaps matching TRBD2 (6 bases). Germline V gene lookup returns CDR1 SGHVS and CDR2 FNYEAQ. This CDR3 contains 15 residues. Trimming removed 1 base from V and 1 base from J, with 11 bases in between. CDR3 amino acids: CASSLDQGLSYEQYF. DNA for the CDR3: TGTGCCAGCAGCTTAGATCAGGGACTGTCCTACGAGCAGTACTTC.

V and J are TRBV7-2 and TRBJ2-1, with a tentative D call TRBD2 (6 bases). This CDR3 is 15 amino acids long. CDR1 SGHTA and CDR2 FQGNSA come from the germline V gene. V lost 10 bases to trimming and J lost 5 bases, with 21 bases between them. In nucleotides, the CDR3 is TGTGCCACCTGGAGGGGTCCAGGAGGGGACAATGAGCAGTTCTTC. It specifies CATWRGPGGDNEQFF.

The J gene is TRBJ2-2, the V gene TRBV11-3; 7 bases are shared with TRBD2. The V and J ends lost 11 bases and 4 bases, in that order; junction bases with no gene match: 10. The CDR3 loop spans 14 amino acids. The germline V gene encodes CDR1 SGHNT and CDR2 YENEEA. The CDR3 loop reads CASQGEGSTGELFF. Here the CDR3 DNA reads TGTGCCTCCCAAGGGGAGGGTAGCACCGGGGAGCTGTTTTTT.

This clone has only one observation. The gene calls are TRBV5-1 and TRBJ1-5; D is ambiguous. V was cut by 5 bases and J by 3 bases, with 15 bases left in between. The length of the CDR3 is 15 residues. Germline loops: CDR1 SGHRS, CDR2 YFSETQ. The DNA of the CDR3 is TGCGCCAGCAGGTCCGGTATGAAGGACAATCAGCCCCAGCATTTT. Translating it yields CASRSGMKDNQPQHF.

The chain carries TRBV6-5 and TRBJ1-5; a possible D gene is TRBD1 (6 bases). The CDR3 is made up of 13 amino acids. Trimming stripped 10 bases from V and 7 bases from J, with 17 bases between. Germline V gene sequence: CDR1 MNHEY, CDR2 SVGAGI. DNA for the CDR3: TGTGCCACCCTTATACAGGGTCAACAGCCCCAGCATTTT. Amino acids: CATLIQGQQPQHF.

This CDR3 reads CASTWRGGSYGYTF. CDR3 nucleotide sequence: TGCGCCAGCACCTGGAGGGGGGGAAGCTATGGCTACACCTTC. The chain is built from TRBV5-1 and TRBJ1-2; D possibly corresponds to TRBD1 (6 bases). This CDR3 is 14 amino acids long. V gave up 6 bases and J gave up 4 bases, with 16 bases separating them. CDR1 SGHRS and CDR2 YFSETQ come from the germline V gene.

With regard to this clone: One end of the junction fails to match germline, which may point to a read error. The J gene is TRBJ1-1, the V gene TRBV3-1 (or the pseudogene TRBV3-2), with D perhaps matching TRBD1 (5 bases). CDR1 and CDR2 from the germline V gene are LGHDT and YNNKEL (reference sequence). The CDR3 has 14 residues. The CDR3 nucleotides are TGTGCCAGCAGCCCCAGGGTTCTGAACACTGAAGCATTCTTT. Its translation: CASSPRVLNTEAFF.

The chain couples TRBV7-8 to TRBJ2-2; D remains unclear. Trimming took 7 bases from V and 4 from J, leaving 7 bases between them. The germline gives CDR1 SGHVS, CDR2 FQNEAQ. This CDR3 comprises 12 residues. The CDR3, as DNA: TGTGCCAGCATCCCTCCCACCGGGGAGCTGTTTTTT. This encodes CASIPPTGELFF.

This rearrangement joins TRBV7-6 to TRBJ1-5; D remains unclear. From germline, CDR1 is SGHVS and CDR2 FNYEAQ. CDR3 length: 16 residues. The germline V and J ends were trimmed by 5 bases and 2 bases, with 16 bases remaining between them. Here the CDR3 DNA reads TGTGCCAGCAGCCTCACTCCGGATCGCGGCAATCAGCCCCAGCATTTT. It yields the protein CASSLTPDRGNQPQHF.

The chain has TRBV10-2 and TRBJ2-5, with D unclear. The CDR3 has 11 residues. Looked up from germline, CDR1 is WSHSY and CDR2 is SAAADI. V shed 7 bases and J shed 5 bases, with 8 bases lying between them. CDR3 nucleotides: TGCGCCAGCACCGGTGGGGAGACCCAGTACTTC. This gives the protein CASTGGETQYF.

The genes are TRBV6-1 and TRBJ1-3, with D maybe TRBD1 (6 bases). The CDR3 is 17 residues long. The V gene lost 4 bases and the J gene lost 0 bases, with 16 bases spanning the gap. CDR1 is MNHNS, CDR2 SASEGT, per germline. The CDR3 loop is CASSVHSTGSSGNTIYF. CDR3 nucleotides: TGTGCCAGCAGTGTACACTCGACAGGCAGCTCTGGAAACACCATATATTTT.

Comments on this clone: The sample holds other DNA sequences that translate to the same CDR3. This sequence joins TRBV5-6 and TRBJ1-1; D is undetermined. The CDR3 extends over 13 amino acids. The ends were cut back, 2 bases at V and 2 bases at J, with 7 bases in the middle. Germline CDR1 and CDR2: SGHDT and YYEEEE. The CDR3 bases are TGTGCCAGCAGCTTTCAGGTTAACACTGAAGCTTTCTTT. Translating it yields CASSFQVNTEAFF.

The chain links TRBV4-1 to TRBJ1-1; tentatively, D is TRBD1 (6 bases). The CDR3 loop spans 14 amino acids. V lost 3 bases and J lost 2, with 10 bases in between. CDR1 and CDR2 from the germline V gene are MGHRA and YSYEKL. The DNA for the CDR3 is TGCGCCAGCAGCCAGAGACAGGATAACACTGAAGCTTTCTTT. It encodes CASSQRQDNTEAFF.

The rearrangement uses TRBV7-9 and TRBJ1-6, with TRBD1 identical over 7 bases. The CDR3 consists of 15 residues. Per the germline V gene, CDR1 is SEHNR and CDR2 is FQNEAQ (reference sequence). Trimming took 3 bases from V and 5 from J; bases not matched to a gene: 4. The CDR3 DNA reads as TGTGCCAGCAGCTTGGAGACAGGGAATAATTCACCCCTCCACTTT. This codes for CASSLETGNNSPLHF.

The chain has TRBV6-2 or TRBV6-3 and TRBJ1-5, with a weak D call TRBD1 (5 bases). The CDR3 consists of 13 residues. V was cut by 2 bases and J by 7 bases, with 9 bases left in between. Per germline, CDR1 MNHEY and CDR2 SVGEGT. The DNA of the CDR3 is TGTGCCAGCAGTTACCAGGGAAACCAGCCCCAGCATTTT. It translates to CASSYQGNQPQHF.

This clone has only a few counts. The chain is built from TRBV6-6 and TRBJ1-5; 12 bases match TRBD1. CDR3 length: 17 residues. Germline CDR1 reads MNHNY; CDR2 reads SVGAGI (reference sequence). Germline trimming cut 5 bases from V and 6 bases from J; bases unmatched to any gene: 11. CDR3 in amino acids: CASSPMWGQGALQPQHF. The CDR3 coding sequence is TGTGCCAGCAGTCCGATGTGGGGACAGGGGGCACTTCAGCCCCAGCATTTT.

Remarks on this clone: Different DNA sequences within this sample yield the same CDR3. The J gene is TRBJ2-5, the V gene TRBV7-9, with D hard to call. V was clipped by 2 bases and J by 3 bases, with 1 base between them. This CDR3 has 11 amino acids. Germline CDR1 reads SEHNR; CDR2 reads FQNEAQ (reference sequence). The CDR3 is CASSLKETQYF. In DNA form, the CDR3 reads TGTGCCAGCAGCTTAAAAGAGACCCAGTACTTC.

The chain couples TRBV19 to TRBJ2-7; D unclear. CDR3 size: 17 residues. From germline, CDR1 is LNHDA and CDR2 SQIVND (reference sequence). V was trimmed by 3 bases and J by 1 base, leaving 19 bases between them. DNA of the CDR3: TGTGCCAGTAGTATGGTATTAGTCCAACGGGCTTCCTACGAGCAGTACTTC. Protein product: CASSMVLVQRASYEQYF. Based on the CDR3 plus reference TRBV19 and TRBJ2-7, the full variable domain is DGGITQSPKYLFRKEGQNVTLSCEQNLNHDAMYWYRQDPGQGLRLIYYSQIVNDFQKGDIAEGYSVSREKKESFPLTVTSAQKNPTAFYLCASSMVLVQRASYEQYFGPGTRLTVT.

The chain recombines TRBV27 with TRBJ2-3; 9 bases align to TRBD2. The CDR3 has 15 residues. Germline CDR1 MNHEY, CDR2 SMNVEV (reference sequence). With 3 bases clipped from V and 0 bases from J, the junction kept 1 base outside the gene matches. For the CDR3, the DNA is TGTGCCAGCAGTTTCCTAGCGGGGAGCACAGATACGCAGTATTTT. Its translation is CASSFLAGSTDTQYF.

The chain uses TRBV19 and TRBJ1-5; 8 bases match TRBD1. Germline V gene lookup returns CDR1 LNHDA and CDR2 SQIVND (reference sequence). The J segment lost 2 bases and the V segment lost 1 base, leaving 1 base of the junction unmatched. The CDR3 is 15 residues long. CDR3 DNA sequence: TGTGCCAGTAGTATAGGGACAGGGCGCAATCAGCCCCAGCATTTT. Its protein product is CASSIGTGRNQPQHF.

This sequence joins TRBV2 and TRBJ1-1; 7 nucleotides line up with TRBD1. Germline V gives CDR1 SNHLY, CDR2 FYNNEI. V was clipped by 7 bases and J by 1 base; unmatched bases: 9. The CDR3 sequence is 15 residues long. The CDR3 here is CASNLQTGKNTEAFF. CDR3 sequence (DNA): TGTGCCAGCAACCTCCAGACAGGGAAGAACACTGAAGCTTTCTTT.

V is TRBV9 and J is TRBJ1-2; 12 positions agree with TRBD1. J gave up 8 bases and V 4 bases, and 9 bases lay outside the gene matches. This CDR3 has 15 residues. Germline CDR1 and CDR2: SGDLS and YYNGEE. CDR3 DNA: TGTGCCAGCAGCCCAACCGGGACAGGGGGCTGGGGCTACACCTTC. Translation gives CASSPTGTGGWGYTF.

The chain joins TRBV6-2 or TRBV6-3 to TRBJ1-2; D perhaps matches TRBD1 (6 bases). In germline, CDR1 is MNHEY, CDR2 SVGEGT. This CDR3 is built from 15 residues. Trimming cost V 0 bases and J 4 bases, with 12 bases left between them. The CDR3 region has the DNA TGTGCCAGCAGTTACTCGGCACAGGGTGCCTATGGCTACACCTTC. Residues: CASSYSAQGAYGYTF.